This TCR beta chain was found in a study of cytomegalovirus exposure and HLA in healthy donors. Study-wide context: The platform used for the roughly 130 validation repertoires matched that of the approximately 640 first-cohort repertoires, a later analysis reported.

The CDR3 extends over 19 amino acids. The V gene's germline CDR1 is LNHDA and CDR2 SQIVND (reference sequence). The V and J ends lost 5 bases and 0 bases respectively, with 23 bases between them. The repertoire was sequenced with immunoSEQ multiplex PCR; TCRdb's copy has only in-frame clones and lacks some. Among 250,000 to 400,000 clones listed, roughly 87% were seen once. On this clone: What it recognizes is unknown.

The donors were members of the validation cohort comprising some 130 subjects, separate from the approximately 700-subject first cohort. Study-wide results and caveats: The investigators catalogued 150 to 200 TCR beta chains as cytomegalovirus-associated. In vitro data verified three CMV-associated chains as specific for CMV antigens.

Sequences were obtained from PBMCs. This TCR came from a man aged 25-45 years in good health and CMV-seronegative. The rearrangement links TRBV19 to TRBJ1-3, with D maybe TRBD1 (6 bases). CDR3 residues: CASSGTRVIERHSGNTIYF. The CDR3 DNA is TGTGCCAGTAGTGGGACAAGGGTCATCGAGCGACACTCTGGAAACACCATATATTTT.